This T cell receptor (beta chain) emerged from a study of T cell responses to AZD1222 COVID-19 vaccine. Study results and limitations: It was only after the peak T cell response that any repertoires were sampled. The CD4 TCRs associated with vaccination extended across spike and predominated at 160-218 and 743-854. Just a handful of people given AZD1222 tested seropositive at baseline. Clonal diversity was possibly underestimated, and white British individuals and females predominated among donors.

About this clone itself: The antigen remains undetermined.

The V and J ends lost 6 bases and 6 bases respectively, with 22 bases between them. Germline V CDR1 and CDR2: MNHEY, SVGEGT. This CDR3 is 16 amino acids long. This table comes from immunoSEQ multiplex PCR, and its TCRdb copy is limited to in-frame clones, with some not included. The table includes 45,000 to 55,000 clones, approximately 83% detected once. The chain uses TRBV6-2 or TRBV6-3 and TRBJ2-3; D is unclear. The source is an adult who received the AZD1222 COVID-19 vaccine. Source: peripheral blood, taken 28 days after the second AZD1222 dose. CDR3 sequence: CASSLRPWAAGDTQYF. The CDR3 DNA reads TGTGCCAGCAGCCTACGTCCTTGGGCGGCCGGGGATACGCAGTATTTT.